Listed here are 11 T cell receptor beta chains from one sample, sequenced in a study of technical replicates of blood from a few donors. The data were produced by immunoSEQ multiplex PCR, yet TCRdb's version contains in-frame clones alone and is incomplete. This sample has about 76,000 clones, with roughly nine tenths found just once. Sequenced material: T cells isolated from PBMCs. The receptors shown here come from a human donor in good health.

The V gene is TRBV27, the J gene TRBJ1-5, with D unresolved. Germline V gene data show CDR1 as MNHEY and CDR2 as SMNVEV (reference sequence). Trimming removed 0 bases at V and 3 bases at J, with 3 bases between. CDR3 length equals 13 residues. The CDR3 reads CASSLSLNQPQHF. CDR3 bases: TGTGCCAGCAGTTTATCCCTCAATCAGCCCCAGCATTTT.

The chain is built from TRBV14 and TRBJ2-7; TRBD1 aligns across 10 bases. CDR3 size: 13 residues. J lost 6 bases, V lost 4 bases, and 3 bases had no gene match. The germline V gene encodes CDR1 SGHDN and CDR2 FVKESK. The chain's CDR3 is CASSPWTGGEQYF. Here the CDR3 DNA reads TGTGCCAGCAGCCCCTGGACAGGGGGCGAGCAGTACTTC.

The chain combines TRBV30 with TRBJ2-6, with TRBD1 matching 7 bases. In germline, CDR1 is GTSNPN, CDR2 SVGIG (reference sequence). Germline trimming cut 7 bases from V and 3 bases from J; bases unmatched to any gene: 12. The CDR3 runs to 16 residues. The CDR3 region has the DNA TGTGCCTCGAGACCAGGGGGAAGGGGTGGGGCCAACGTCCTGACTTTC. This translates into CASRPGGRGGANVLTF.

The chain combines TRBV5-8 with TRBJ1-3; 8 bases map to TRBD1. V was pared by 3 bases and J by 4 bases, with 3 bases of the junction left unmatched. CDR1 is SGHTS and CDR2 is YDEGEE in the germline V gene. The CDR3 consists of 14 residues. This CDR3 is CASSSRQGGNTIYF. The CDR3 region has the DNA TGTGCCAGCAGCTCTCGACAGGGGGGAAACACCATATATTTT.

The rearrangement links TRBV2 to TRBJ2-7, with a tentative D call TRBD1 (6 bases). Germline CDR1 is SNHLY and CDR2 is FYNNEI. Deletions cut 2 bases from V and 2 bases from J, with 13 bases between. CDR3 length equals 15 residues. DNA of the CDR3: TGTGCCAGCAGTGAAAAGGGCAGGGGCCCCTACGAGCAGTACTTC. This encodes CASSEKGRGPYEQYF. Full variable domain (remainder filled in from reference TRBV2 and TRBJ2-7): EPEVTQTPSHQVTQMGQEVILRCVPISNHLYFYWYRQILGQKVEFLVSFYNNEISEKSEIFDDQFSVERPDGSNFTLKIRSTKLEDSAMYFCASSEKGRGPYEQYFGPGTRLTVT.

V is TRBV10-2 and J is TRBJ2-6; 11 nucleotides match TRBD1. Germline loops: CDR1 WSHSY, CDR2 SAAADI. CDR3 size: 22 residues. V gave up 2 bases and J gave up 4 bases; unmatched junction bases: 19. CDR3 loop: CASSETYLDRGLSSNGANVLTF. In DNA form, the CDR3 reads TGCGCCAGCAGTGAGACCTACTTGGACAGGGGGCTGAGTAGCAACGGGGCCAACGTCCTGACTTTC.

The CDR3 bases are TGTGCCAGCAGTGAATTAGCAGGGGGTAGGACTGAAGCTTTCTTT. Amino acid sequence: CASSELAGGRTEAFF. The rearrangement joins TRBV25-1 to TRBJ1-1, with 7 bases that match TRBD1. The CDR3 contains 15 residues. J was trimmed by 5 bases and V by 1 base; bases with no gene match: 7. Germline CDR1 is MGHDK and CDR2 is SYGVNS.

This chain links TRBV18 with TRBJ2-7; D is unclear. Trimming pared 0 bases from V and 0 bases from J, leaving 12 bases between. The CDR3 covers 16 residues. Germline V gives CDR1 KGHSH, CDR2 LQKENI. CDR3 bases: TGTGCCAGCTCACCACCGAGCGTCTCCCCCTCCTACGAGCAGTACTTC. It yields the protein CASSPPSVSPSYEQYF.

The rearrangement links TRBV5-1 to TRBJ1-1; D call uncertain. Trimming stripped 0 bases from V and 0 bases from J, with 9 bases between. The CDR3 length is 15 residues. In germline, CDR1 is SGHRS, CDR2 YFSETQ. CDR3 region: CASSLDGLLNTEAFF. As DNA, the CDR3 is TGCGCCAGCAGCTTGGATGGCCTCCTGAACACTGAAGCTTTCTTT.

Here the CDR3 DNA reads TGTGCCAGTAGTATAGGTGGGGCCCGGTGGGGTAATGAAAAACTGTTTTTT. Translating it yields CASSIGGARWGNEKLFF. This chain uses TRBV19 with TRBJ1-4; perhaps TRBD1 as D (5 bases). The CDR3 covers 17 residues. The ends were cut back, 1 base at V and 4 bases at J, with 16 bases in the middle. Per the germline V gene, CDR1 is LNHDA and CDR2 is SQIVND (reference sequence). The complete variable domain, with remaining parts taken from reference TRBV19 and TRBJ1-4, reads DGGITQSPKYLFRKEGQNVTLSCEQNLNHDAMYWYRQDPGQGLRLIYYSQIVNDFQKGDIAEGYSVSREKKESFPLTVTSAQKNPTAFYLCASSIGGARWGNEKLFFGSGTQLSVL.

This sequence joins TRBV6-5 and TRBJ1-1, with a weak D call TRBD1 (5 bases). Trimming pared 2 bases from V and 0 bases from J, leaving 10 bases between. Germline CDR1 and CDR2: MNHEY and SVGAGI. The CDR3 is 15 amino acids. CDR3 coding DNA: TGTGCCAGCAGTTACGATGCGGACATGAACACTGAAGCTTTCTTT. This codes for CASSYDADMNTEAFF.